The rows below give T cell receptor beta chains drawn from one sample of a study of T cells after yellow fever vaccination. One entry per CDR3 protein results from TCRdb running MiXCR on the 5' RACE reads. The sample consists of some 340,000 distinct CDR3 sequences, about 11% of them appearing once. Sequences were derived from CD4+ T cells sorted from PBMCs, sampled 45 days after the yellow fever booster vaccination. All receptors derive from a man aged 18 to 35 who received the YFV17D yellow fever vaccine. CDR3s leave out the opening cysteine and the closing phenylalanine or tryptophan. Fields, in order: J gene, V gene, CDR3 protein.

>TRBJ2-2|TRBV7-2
ASRYTSDTGELF
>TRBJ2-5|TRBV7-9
ASSATTGAGETQY
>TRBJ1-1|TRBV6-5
ASSYGRTWRVGGEAF
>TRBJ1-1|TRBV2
ASTTQGAAGEAF
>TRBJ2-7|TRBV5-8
ASSLLGRGYEQY
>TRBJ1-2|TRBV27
ASSLEGGGYYGYT
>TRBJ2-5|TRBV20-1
SARAGETQY
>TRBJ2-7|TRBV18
ASSPRDFVEQY
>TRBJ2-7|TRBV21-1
ASSRSLGDRGHEQY
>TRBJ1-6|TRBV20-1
SAARGSSYNSPLH
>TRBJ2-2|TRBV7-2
ASSPRSSGGRNTGELF
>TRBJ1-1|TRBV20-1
SATAGWNTEAF
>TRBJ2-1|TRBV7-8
ASSFPDEQF